The 16 T cell receptor beta chains below were found in one sample sequenced in a study of CD8+CD57+ T cells in acquired aplastic anemia. Investigators profiled TCR beta VDJ and CDR3 from genomic DNA template. Using its own MiXCR run on the reads, TCRdb lists one record per CDR3 protein. This sample carries more than 150,000 distinct CDR3 sequences, around 50% of them seen once, and the ten largest clones take approximately 12%. By flow cytometry, patients selected for sequencing had shown an expansion of CD8+CD57+ cells. Sequencing input: sorted CD4+, CD8+, or CD8+CD57+ T cells (not recorded which) from PBMCs. Receptor source: a human donor with aplastic anemia.

The V gene is TRBV4-1, the J gene TRBJ2-2, with 8 bases fitting TRBD2. The V gene end was trimmed by 2 bases and the J gene end by 7 bases; junction bases not matched to a gene: 9. Germline assignment: CDR1 MGHRA and CDR2 YSYEKL. The CDR3 consists of 16 residues. CDR3 sequence reads: CASSQRGGGSGGELFF. CDR3 nucleotide sequence: TGCGCCAGCAGCCAAAGGGGCGGGGGGAGCGGCGGGGAGCTGTTTTTT.

The chain is built from TRBV2 and TRBJ1-1; TRBD1 matches 7 bases. This CDR3 region has 14 residues. The V and J ends lost 7 bases and 1 base, in that order; junction bases with no gene match: 6. In germline, CDR1 is SNHLY, CDR2 FYNNEI. CDR3 in DNA: TGTGCCAGCATCGACAGGGTTGGGAACACTGAAGCTTTCTTT. This encodes CASIDRVGNTEAFF.

The chain has TRBV10-3 and TRBJ1-4, with 11 positions matching TRBD1. The V segment lost 10 bases and the J segment 3 bases; nucleotides outside the gene matches: 7. Germline-derived CDR1 and CDR2 are ENHRY and SYGVKD. CDR3 length: 15 residues. CDR3 sequence reads: CASRTGGTANEKLFF. The CDR3 region has the DNA TGTGCCAGCAGGACAGGGGGCACAGCTAATGAAAAACTGTTTTTT.

This clonotype showed up many times. V and J are TRBV5-1 and TRBJ2-7; either TRBD1 or TRBD2 may supply D (6 bases each). Looked up from germline, CDR1 is SGHRS and CDR2 is YFSETQ. The CDR3 covers 14 residues. Trimming pared 7 bases from V and 3 bases from J, leaving 17 bases between. The CDR3 bases are TGCGCCAGCCAAGACGGGGGCGCCCACTACGAGCAGTACTTC. Translating gives CASQDGGAHYEQYF.

As concerns this clonotype: No conserved phenylalanine or tryptophan is present at the end of the CDR3, so a read error is the likely explanation. The chain combines TRBV5-1 with TRBJ2-7; D ambiguous. Trimming removed 0 bases at V and 5 bases at J, with 9 bases between. This CDR3 contains 13 residues. Germline V gives CDR1 SGHRS, CDR2 YFSETQ. The CDR3 sequence: CASSLGAVHEQYS. The CDR3 DNA sequence: TGCGCCAGCAGCTTGGGCGCAGTCCACGAGCAGTACTCC.

Of note for this clonotype: One end of the junction does not line up with germline, which may come from a read error. This chain connects TRBV2 to TRBJ1-1; maybe TRBD1 (5 bases). The CDR3 extends over 16 amino acids. CDR1 is SNHLY and CDR2 is FYNNEI in the germline V gene. CDR3 DNA: TGTGCCAGCAGCCCCTTTTCGGGGGAAGGAAACACTGAAGCTATCTTT. Protein sequence: CASSPFSGEGNTEAIF.

In its sample, this clonotype was seen many times. The chain carries TRBV29-1 and TRBJ2-2, with D unclear. From germline, CDR1 is SQVTM and CDR2 ANQGSEA. This CDR3 is 13 amino acids long. V gave up 3 bases and J gave up 2 bases, with 7 bases separating them. This CDR3 is CSVDRLNTGELFF. The CDR3 coding sequence is TGCAGCGTTGATAGGCTAAACACCGGGGAGCTGTTTTTT.

This clonotype was seen ten or more times. This sequence joins TRBV10-2 and TRBJ2-7; 10 bases are a match to TRBD1. Germline loops: CDR1 WSHSY, CDR2 SAAADI. This CDR3 has 18 amino acids. The V segment lost 6 bases and the J segment 2 bases; nucleotides outside the gene matches: 16. CDR3 DNA sequence: TGCGCCAGCAGCAAGACCAAAAGCGGGACAGGGGAAACCTACGAGCAGTACTTC. Amino acid sequence: CASSKTKSGTGETYEQYF.

The rearrangement uses TRBV7-6 and TRBJ1-2; TRBD1 agrees at 9 bases. In germline, CDR1 is SGHVS, CDR2 FNYEAQ. The V gene end was trimmed by 1 base and the J gene end by 3 bases; junction bases not matched to a gene: 6. The CDR3 loop spans 16 amino acids. The chain's CDR3 is CASSLVSGTGHYGYTF. The CDR3, as DNA: TGTGCCAGCAGCTTAGTTTCCGGGACAGGGCACTATGGCTACACCTTC.

J is TRBJ2-7 and V is TRBV10-3; 7 bases align to TRBD1. The length of the CDR3 is 14 residues. Looked up from germline, CDR1 is ENHRY and CDR2 is SYGVKD. V lost 10 bases and J lost 0; bases outside the gene matches: 9. CDR3 amino acids: CATKKGTVSYEQYF. The CDR3 DNA reads TGTGCCACAAAGAAGGGGACAGTCTCCTACGAGCAGTACTTC.

This clonotype was seen at least ten times. The CDR3 protein is CASTLDRGRNQPQHF. DNA of the CDR3: TGTGCCAGCACCTTGGACAGGGGGCGTAATCAGCCCCAGCATTTT. This chain uses TRBV12-3 or TRBV12-4 with TRBJ1-5; TRBD1 matches at 11 bases. The CDR3 runs to 15 residues. With 7 bases clipped from V and 4 bases from J, the junction kept 6 bases outside the gene matches.

The rearrangement uses TRBV7-9 and TRBJ2-7; 7 bases are a match to TRBD1. The length of the CDR3 is 15 residues. V shed 1 base and J 5 bases; nucleotides not matched to a gene: 8. Germline-derived CDR1 and CDR2 are SEHNR and FQNEAQ (reference sequence). DNA of the CDR3: TGTGCCAGCAGCTTAGGACAGGGTCCCAGAGACGAGCAGTACTTC. Its protein product is CASSLGQGPRDEQYF.

The chain joins TRBV2 to TRBJ1-5; the D is unclear. This CDR3 is built from 14 residues. Germline lookup yields CDR1 SNHLY and CDR2 FYNNEI. V lost 3 bases to trimming and J lost 8 bases, with 14 bases between them. This CDR3 reads CASSELTVEEPQHF. In DNA, the CDR3 is TGTGCCAGCAGTGAGCTAACGGTGGAAGAGCCCCAGCATTTT.

In this sample, this clonotype turned up a few times. The chain links TRBV7-8 to TRBJ1-4; no definite D call. V lost 1 base to trimming and J lost 5 bases, with 8 bases between them. CDR1 and CDR2 (germline): SGHVS, FQNEAQ. This CDR3 contains 14 residues. Here the CDR3 DNA reads TGTGCCAGCAGCTTAGGTGGCTACAATGAAAAACTGTTTTTT. Amino acid sequence: CASSLGGYNEKLFF. Complete variable domain (other parts from reference TRBV7-8 and TRBJ1-4): GAGVSQSPRYKVAKRGQDVALRCDPISGHVSLFWYQQALGQGPEFLTYFQNEAQLDKSGLPSDRFFAERPEGSVSTLKIQRTQQEDSAVYLCASSLGGYNEKLFFGSGTQLSVL.

This clonotype was seen only a few times. CDR3 amino acids: CATRRDRAYEQYF. The CDR3 coding sequence is TGTGCCACCAGACGGGACCGCGCCTACGAGCAGTACTTC. The chain is built from TRBV15 and TRBJ2-7; D may correspond to TRBD1 or TRBD2 (5 bases each). V dropped 6 bases and J dropped 2 bases, with 11 bases sitting between them. Germline V gene sequence: CDR1 LNHNV, CDR2 YYDKDF (reference sequence). The CDR3 is made up of 13 amino acids.

The rearrangement uses TRBV15 and TRBJ1-3, with TRBD1 matching 7 bases. Per germline, CDR1 LNHNV and CDR2 YYDKDF (reference sequence). The CDR3 spans 14 residues. J lost 1 base, V lost 7 bases, and 4 bases had no gene match. As DNA, the CDR3 is TGTGCCACCACCGACAGGGTTTCTGGAAACACCATATATTTT. Amino acids: CATTDRVSGNTIYF.